Below are 29 T cell receptor beta chains sequenced from a single sample in a study of T cells expressing NK-cell markers (dated by TCRdb to about 2020). Receptor libraries were prepared by 5' RACE. Instrument used: Illumina HiSeq 2000. After TCRdb reprocessed the reads, each CDR3 protein sequence was kept as one row, without DNA. The sample table on file contains about 30,000 distinct CDR3 sequences. The ten largest clones capture about 60% of the sample. Sequences were obtained from blood T cells: a sorted CD56 or NKG2C T cell subset, CD4+ or CD8+ T cells, or bulk PBMC T cells (not recorded which). These receptors originate from a woman aged 18 to 69 in good health.

The chain employs TRBV20-1 and TRBJ1-5. Germline loops: CDR1 DFQATT, CDR2 SNEGSKA (reference sequence). This CDR3 comprises 14 residues. This chain's CDR3 is CSARAEGRVQPQHF.

The V and J genes are TRBV27 and TRBJ2-7; the TCRdb call, TRBD1, lacks DNA for checking. Germline V gene data show CDR1 as MNHEY and CDR2 as SMNVEV (reference sequence). The CDR3 has 15 amino acids. The CDR3 loop reads CASSLVRGDSYEQYF.

This chain uses TRBV27 with TRBJ2-1; TCRdb calls TRBD2, which cannot be checked without DNA. The CDR3 is made up of 14 amino acids. Germline-derived CDR1 and CDR2 are MNHEY and SMNVEV (reference sequence). This CDR3 reads CASSGASGTGEQFF.

This rearrangement joins TRBV11-2 to TRBJ2-1; the D call of TRBD1 rests on TCRdb alone, since no DNA is present to check it. The CDR3 sequence is 14 residues long. The germline V gene has CDR1 SGHAT and CDR2 FQNNGV. The CDR3 loop reads CASSLTSTGNEQFF.

The V call is TRBV28, the J call TRBJ2-1; there is no DNA to check the TCRdb D call of TRBD2. The CDR3 is 16 amino acids. Germline loops: CDR1 MDHEN, CDR2 SYDVKM. CDR3 in amino acids: CASSLRPSGNYNEQFF.

The rearrangement uses TRBV20-1 and TRBJ1-1; TCRdb reports TRBD1, a call that lacks DNA to check it against. Germline values: CDR1 DFQATT, CDR2 SNEGSKA (reference sequence). This CDR3 is 13 amino acids long. The CDR3 sequence: CSAPWTGRTEAFF.

This chain links TRBV24-1 with TRBJ2-3; without DNA, the TCRdb call of TRBD1 cannot be checked. The CDR3 contains 15 residues. Germline V gene lookup returns CDR1 KGHDR and CDR2 SFDVKD. The CDR3 sequence is CATSDRGLASGTQYF.

V and J are TRBV5-5 and TRBJ2-1; the TCRdb call, TRBD1, lacks DNA for checking. CDR3 length equals 17 residues. Germline V lookup: CDR1 SGHKS, CDR2 YYEKEE (reference sequence). CDR3: CASSLQGTGNFLDEQFF.

The chain combines TRBV28 with TRBJ2-7; TCRdb picks TRBD2, but there is no DNA to check that call. CDR1 and CDR2 from the germline V gene are MDHEN and SYDVKM. This CDR3 is 16 amino acids long. CDR3 protein: CASSLDSGTRTYEQYF.

The V gene is TRBV6-5, the J gene TRBJ1-2. Looked up from germline, CDR1 is MNHEY and CDR2 is SVGAGI. This CDR3 comprises 14 residues. The CDR3 protein is CASSYSRLYYGYTF.

This sequence joins TRBV5-1 and TRBJ1-5. Germline loops: CDR1 SGHRS, CDR2 YFSETQ. The CDR3 is 13 amino acids. The CDR3 region is CASSIHSNQPQHF. Complete variable domain (other parts from reference TRBV5-1 and TRBJ1-5): KAGVTQTPRYLIKTRGQQVTLSCSPISGHRSVSWYQQTPGQGLQFLFEYFSETQRNKGNFPGRFSGRQFSNSRSEMNVSTLELGDSALYLCASSIHSNQPQHFGDGTRLSIL.

This rearrangement joins TRBV11-2 to TRBJ2-1; TCRdb reports TRBD1, a call that lacks DNA to check it against. This CDR3 is 14 amino acids long. Germline values: CDR1 SGHAT, CDR2 FQNNGV. The CDR3 here is CASSLEGPGDEQFF. Full variable domain (remainder filled in from reference TRBV11-2 and TRBJ2-1): EAGVAQSPRYKIIEKRQSVAFWCNPISGHATLYWYQQILGQGPKLLIQFQNNGVVDDSQLPKDRFSAERLKGVDSTLKIQPAKLEDSAVYLCASSLEGPGDEQFFGPGTRLTVL.

The chain has TRBV29-1 and TRBJ2-2. Germline CDR1 and CDR2: SQVTM and ANQGSEA. The length of the CDR3 is 13 residues. The CDR3: CSVEAANTGELFF.

This sequence joins TRBV20-1 and TRBJ2-1. The CDR3 sequence is 16 residues long. CDR1 is DFQATT, CDR2 SNEGSKA, per germline (reference sequence). CDR3 residues: CSARDPSGSSDNEQFF.

The gene calls are TRBV11-2 and TRBJ2-2; TCRdb selects TRBD2, and the lack of DNA leaves this call unchecked. Germline lookup yields CDR1 SGHAT and CDR2 FQNNGV. The CDR3 loop spans 16 amino acids. This chain's CDR3 is CASSLDVGGGPGELFF.

The gene calls are TRBV29-1 and TRBJ2-7; the TCRdb call, TRBD1, lacks DNA for checking. The germline V gene encodes CDR1 SQVTM and CDR2 ANQGSEA. This CDR3 is 16 amino acids long. This CDR3 reads CSVEESDKGAIDEQYF.

The chain carries TRBV9 and TRBJ2-5; TCRdb designates TRBD1, a call that cannot be tested without DNA. Germline V gives CDR1 SGDLS, CDR2 YYNGEE. The CDR3 length is 15 residues. Here the CDR3 reads CASSPVRGGWGTQYF. The whole variable domain, remainder taken from reference TRBV9 and TRBJ2-5, is DSGVTQTPKHLITATGQRVTLRCSPRSGDLSVYWYQQSLDQGLQFLIQYYNGEERAKGNILERFSAQQFPDLHSELNLSSLELGDSALYFCASSPVRGGWGTQYFGPGTRLLVL.

The gene calls are TRBV7-6 and TRBJ2-7; the TRBD1 assignment by TCRdb is unverifiable without DNA. Germline V gene lookup returns CDR1 SGHVS and CDR2 FNYEAQ. The CDR3 runs 15 residues. The CDR3: CASSSLTPPSDEQYF. Based on the CDR3 plus reference TRBV7-6 and TRBJ2-7, the full variable domain is GAGVSQSPRYKVTKRGQDVALRCDPISGHVSLYWYRQALGQGPEFLTYFNYEAQQDKSGLPNDRFSAERPEGSISTLTIQRTEQRDSAMYRCASSSLTPPSDEQYFGPGTRLTVT.

This chain joins TRBV27 and TRBJ2-1; TCRdb gives TRBD2 as the D gene, but with no DNA this cannot be confirmed. Germline CDR1 reads MNHEY; CDR2 reads SMNVEV (reference sequence). CDR3 size: 18 residues. CDR3 residues: CASSLAGEVSGRENEQFF.

V gene TRBV9 combines with J gene TRBJ2-3; TCRdb's assignment of TRBD2 cannot be checked, as there is no DNA. The CDR3 runs 15 residues. Per the germline V gene, CDR1 is SGDLS and CDR2 is YYNGEE. The CDR3 reads CASSSGGGARDTQYF. Looking up the rest from reference TRBV9 and TRBJ2-3 gives the full variable domain: DSGVTQTPKHLITATGQRVTLRCSPRSGDLSVYWYQQSLDQGLQFLIQYYNGEERAKGNILERFSAQQFPDLHSELNLSSLELGDSALYFCASSSGGGARDTQYFGPGTRLTVL.

The chain joins TRBV4-1 to TRBJ2-3; TCRdb returns TRBD2, unconfirmable since there is no DNA. Per the germline V gene, CDR1 is MGHRA and CDR2 is YSYEKL. This CDR3 is 14 amino acids long. CDR3 loop: CASSPPTSGDTQYF.

The rearrangement links TRBV28 to TRBJ2-2; without DNA, the TCRdb call of TRBD1 cannot be checked. The CDR3 consists of 17 residues. Germline-derived CDR1 and CDR2 are MDHEN and SYDVKM. CDR3 in amino acids: CASRALTGVGVTGELFF.

This chain uses TRBV30 with TRBJ2-3; TCRdb names TRBD1, which stays unverified in the absence of DNA. CDR3 size: 13 residues. Germline V gene sequence: CDR1 GTSNPN, CDR2 SVGIG (reference sequence). This CDR3 reads CARKRGPVDTQYF.

This rearrangement joins TRBV13 to TRBJ2-5; the TRBD2 assignment by TCRdb is unverifiable without DNA. The CDR3 contains 17 residues. Germline V gives CDR1 PRHDT, CDR2 FYEKMQ (reference sequence). CDR3 region: CASSSRAAGGYQETQYF.

This chain joins TRBV3-1 and TRBJ2-2; TCRdb reports TRBD2, a call that lacks DNA to check it against. Germline V gives CDR1 LGHDT, CDR2 YNNKEL (reference sequence). The CDR3 runs 14 residues. The CDR3 spells CASSQAPPPGELFF.

The rearrangement joins TRBV4-2 to TRBJ2-7; no DNA is available, so the TRBD1 call from TCRdb remains unchecked. The CDR3 is 13 residues long. Germline loops: CDR1 LGHNA, CDR2 YNFKEQ. CDR3 protein: CASSHEQGYEQYF.

This chain uses TRBV10-3 with TRBJ2-1; TCRdb proposes TRBD2, but this gene call is untestable without DNA. The CDR3 totals 13 residues. Germline CDR1 ENHRY, CDR2 SYGVKD. The CDR3 loop is CATGTSGNNEQFF.

The rearrangement joins TRBV25-1 to TRBJ1-1. The CDR3 consists of 13 residues. Germline V gives CDR1 MGHDK, CDR2 SYGVNS. CDR3 protein: CASSLVTNTEAFF. Using reference TRBV25-1 and TRBJ1-1 for the parts outside the CDR3, the full variable domain is EADIYQTPRYLVIGTGKKITLECSQTMGHDKMYWYQQDPGMELHLIHYSYGVNSTEKGDLSSESTVSRIRTEHFPLTLESARPSHTSQYLCASSLVTNTEAFFGQGTRLTVV.

The rearrangement links TRBV20-1 to TRBJ1-4; no DNA is available, so the TRBD1 call from TCRdb remains unchecked. The germline V gene encodes CDR1 DFQATT and CDR2 SNEGSKA (reference sequence). This CDR3 has 15 amino acids. This chain's CDR3 is CSARDLQGTNEKLFF.